Below are 10 T cell receptor beta chains sequenced from a single sample in a study of CXCR3-negative and CXCR3-positive naive CD8 T cells. Notes on the study in general: CXCR3-expressing naive cells carried TRB CDR3s more hydrophobic than those of CXCR3-negative naive cells.

Which antigens these TCRs recognize remains unknown. 5' RACE with UMI labels generated the TRB cDNA libraries. TCRdb re-called the 5' RACE reads and gives one entry per CDR3 protein, without DNA. Recorded for this sample: over 95,000 distinct CDR3 sequences. Sequences were obtained from naive CXCR3+ CD8+ T cells from blood. Described subset: CD45RO-CCR7+CD27+CD95- naive CD8+ T cells expressing CXCR3 (TNR3+). Source of these receptors: a human donor in good health. Some clones in this sample may be carry-over from other donors' samples.

The genes are TRBV3-1 and TRBJ1-1; TCRdb indicates TRBD1, and absent DNA this call remains unverified. Germline lookup yields CDR1 LGHDT and CDR2 YNNKEL (reference sequence). This CDR3 has 17 amino acids. This CDR3 reads CASSPILGAAGNTEAFF.

The V gene is TRBV20-1, the J gene TRBJ2-7; there is no DNA to check the TCRdb D call of TRBD1. The CDR3 covers 14 residues. Looked up from germline, CDR1 is DFQATT and CDR2 is SNEGSKA (reference sequence). CDR3 sequence reads: CSASGTGNGYEQYF.

The rearrangement joins TRBV28 to TRBJ2-7; lacking DNA, the TRBD1 call made by TCRdb goes unchecked. Germline V gives CDR1 MDHEN, CDR2 SYDVKM. The CDR3 has 14 residues. The chain's CDR3 is CASNPTGSSYEQYF.

This chain joins TRBV4-3 and TRBJ2-3. Germline V gene sequence: CDR1 LGHNA, CDR2 YSLEER. This CDR3 spans 14 amino acids. The CDR3 here is CASSQDLSTDTQYF.

The chain recombines TRBV2 with TRBJ1-1; TCRdb's D call, TRBD1, is unchecked because there is no DNA. Germline CDR1 and CDR2: SNHLY and FYNNEI. The CDR3 runs to 14 residues. The CDR3 sequence: CASSVGGVDTEAFF.

The V gene is TRBV28, the J gene TRBJ2-7. Germline CDR1 reads MDHEN; CDR2 reads SYDVKM. The CDR3 is 16 amino acids. This chain's CDR3 is CASSPDRSTASYEQYF.

The chain employs TRBV5-4 and TRBJ1-1; TCRdb designates TRBD1, a call that cannot be tested without DNA. The CDR3 extends over 15 amino acids. Germline V gene data show CDR1 as SGHNT and CDR2 as YYREEE (reference sequence). The CDR3: CASSLGGQGNTEAFF. The whole variable domain, filled in from reference TRBV5-4 and TRBJ1-1, reads ETGVTQSPTHLIKTRGQQVTLRCSSQSGHNTVSWYQQALGQGPQFIFQYYREEENGRGNFPPRFSGLQFPNYSSELNVNALELDDSALYLCASSLGGQGNTEAFFGQGTRLTVV.

The chain has TRBV9 and TRBJ2-2; the TCRdb D gene call, TRBD1, has no DNA to confirm it. CDR1 and CDR2 from the germline V gene are SGDLS and YYNGEE. CDR3 size: 17 residues. CDR3 residues: CASSVARQGTPTGELFF.

This chain joins TRBV20-1 and TRBJ2-7. The germline V gene encodes CDR1 DFQATT and CDR2 SNEGSKA (reference sequence). The CDR3 sequence is 11 residues long. CDR3 amino acids: CSAPDYYEQYF.

V is TRBV30 and J is TRBJ2-1; the TCRdb D gene call, TRBD1, has no DNA to confirm it. Germline V lookup: CDR1 GTSNPN, CDR2 SVGIG (reference sequence). The CDR3 length is 15 residues. The CDR3 spells CAWDPGTGTYNEQFF.